This T cell receptor beta chain was identified during a study of blood T cells in healthy people across ages. Study-level results: No conclusive comparison of naive versus antigen-experienced cells was possible with unsorted PBMCs.

A J-beta primer mix and a sample-barcoded 5' primer were used in a second PCR of roughly 6 to 11 cycles. TCRdb used MiXCR to reprocess the 5' RACE reads, holding one entry per CDR3 protein. This table has 1.5 million to 2 million distinct CDR3 sequences, over 25% appearing once. This clonotype has more than one count but fewer than ten. The antigen is not known. The germline CDR1 and CDR2 sequences are LNHDA and SQIVND (reference sequence). CDR3 length: 14 amino acids. The junction had 6 bases not matched to a gene; V was cut back by 5 bases and J by 3 bases. The TCR originated in a woman aged 25 to 39 in good health. The rearrangement links TRBV19 to TRBJ2-7; 8 bases are shared with TRBD1. Material for sequencing was blood. The CDR3 is CASSPGQANYEQYF. CDR3 bases: TGTGCCAGTAGTCCGGGACAGGCGAACTACGAGCAGTACTTC.